Listed here are 2 T cell receptor beta chains from one sample, sequenced in a study of blood T cells in healthy people across ages. Through a sample-barcoded 5' primer and a J-beta primer mix, a second PCR was run for roughly 7 to 12 cycles. TCRdb processed the 5' RACE reads anew with MiXCR; each CDR3 protein has one entry. The table has about 1.5 million distinct CDR3 sequences, roughly 43% seen once. The source material was blood. These receptors were taken from a woman younger than 35 in good health.

The CDR3 bases are TGTGCCAGCAGTTACTCCAGCGGGGGTAGCTCCTACGAGCAGTACTTC. Translated: CASSYSSGGSSYEQYF. The chain employs TRBV6-2 or TRBV6-3 and TRBJ2-7; TRBD2 agrees at 8 bases. V shed 0 bases, J shed 0 bases, and the junction held 4 bases outside the gene matches. The CDR3 spans 16 residues. Per the germline V gene, CDR1 is MNHEY and CDR2 is SVGEGT.

This clonotype was counted many times. The chain combines TRBV11-2 with TRBJ2-7; D may match TRBD1 or TRBD2 (5 bases each). Germline V gene lookup returns CDR1 SGHAT and CDR2 FQNNGV. Trimming shortened V by 5 bases and J by 1 base, and 12 bases separated the two germline ends. This CDR3 comprises 14 residues. The CDR3 sequence is CASSPGTRSYEQYF. The CDR3 DNA sequence: TGTGCCAGCAGCCCCGGGACCCGATCCTACGAGCAGTACTTC.